One T cell receptor (beta chain) is described in this entry. The antigen is undetermined. CDR3 length: 21 residues. Unmatched junction bases numbered 19, after V lost 5 bases and J lost 0 bases. In germline, CDR1 is SGHVT, CDR2 SQSDAQ. This specimen belongs to a study of vaccination and CD4 T cells after COVID-19. Treatment of the sample: approximately 10-day PBMC culture with coronavirus spike peptide pools or control peptides (ViraFEST assay). Investigators obtained the unexposed donor's CD4+ T cells before the COVID-19 pandemic (2011-2018). The Oncomine TCR Beta short-read assay sequenced DNA from cultured CD4+ T cells. Via MiXCR, TCRdb re-called the PCR reads, giving one row per CDR3 protein. The data contain roughly 8,100 distinct CDR3 sequences, over 35% of them singletons.

Specimen: CD4+ T cells from blood, cultured in vitro. The sequence derives from a human donor in good health. The chain employs TRBV7-4 and TRBJ1-5, with 10 bases matching TRBD1. CDR3 in amino acids: CASSRQGAFLWVRDSNQPQHF. The CDR3 region has the DNA TGTGCCAGCAGCAGACAGGGGGCCTTTCTTTGGGTTCGCGATAGCAATCAGCCCCAGCATTTT.